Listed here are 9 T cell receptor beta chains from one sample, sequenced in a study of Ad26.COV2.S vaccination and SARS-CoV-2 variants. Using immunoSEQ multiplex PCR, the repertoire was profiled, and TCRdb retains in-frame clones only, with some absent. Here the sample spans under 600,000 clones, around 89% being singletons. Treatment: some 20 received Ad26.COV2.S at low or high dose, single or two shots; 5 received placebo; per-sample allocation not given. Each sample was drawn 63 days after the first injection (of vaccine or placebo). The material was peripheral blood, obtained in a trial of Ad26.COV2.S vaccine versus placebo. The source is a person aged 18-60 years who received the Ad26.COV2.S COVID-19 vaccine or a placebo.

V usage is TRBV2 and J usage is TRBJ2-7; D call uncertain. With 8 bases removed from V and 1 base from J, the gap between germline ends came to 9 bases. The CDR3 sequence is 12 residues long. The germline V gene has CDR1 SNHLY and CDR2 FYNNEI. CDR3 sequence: CASGEVSYEQYF. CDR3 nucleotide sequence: TGTGCCAGCGGAGAGGTGTCCTACGAGCAGTACTTC.

The CDR3 reads CAWSVEGGPNQPQHF. The CDR3 DNA follows: TGTGCCTGGAGTGTGGAGGGAGGGCCCAATCAGCCCCAGCATTTT. This chain links TRBV30 with TRBJ1-5, with no clear D. V was clipped by 0 bases and J by 3 bases, with 12 bases between them. There are 15 residues in the CDR3. Germline V gives CDR1 GTSNPN, CDR2 SVGIG (reference sequence).

Written as DNA, the CDR3 is TGCGCCAGCAGCCAAGACGGGAGGAGCACAGATACGCAGTATTTT. It encodes CASSQDGRSTDTQYF. The chain couples TRBV4-1 to TRBJ2-3, with 7 positions matching TRBD2. The CDR3 has 15 amino acids. The J segment lost 0 bases and the V segment lost 0 bases, leaving 0 bases of the junction unmatched. Germline V gene data show CDR1 as MGHRA and CDR2 as YSYEKL.

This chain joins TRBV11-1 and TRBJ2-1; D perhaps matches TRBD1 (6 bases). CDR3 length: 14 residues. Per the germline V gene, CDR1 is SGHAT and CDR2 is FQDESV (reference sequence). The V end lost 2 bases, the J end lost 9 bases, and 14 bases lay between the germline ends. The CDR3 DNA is TGTGCCAGCAGCTTAATTCAGGGGTTGGGTGAGCAGTTCTTC. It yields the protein CASSLIQGLGEQFF.

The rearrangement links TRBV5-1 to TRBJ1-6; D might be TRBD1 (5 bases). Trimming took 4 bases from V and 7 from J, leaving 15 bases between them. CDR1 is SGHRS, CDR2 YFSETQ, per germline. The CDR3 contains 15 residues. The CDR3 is CASSPKWGDNSPLHF. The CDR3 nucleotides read TGCGCCAGCAGCCCGAAGTGGGGGGACAATTCACCCCTCCACTTT.

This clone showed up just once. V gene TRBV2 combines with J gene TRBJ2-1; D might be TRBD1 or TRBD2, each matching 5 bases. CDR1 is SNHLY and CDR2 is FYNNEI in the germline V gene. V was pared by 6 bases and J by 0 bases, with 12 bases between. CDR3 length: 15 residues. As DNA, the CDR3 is TGTGCCAGCAGACAGGACTTCGCCTCCTACAATGAGCAGTTCTTC. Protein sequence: CASRQDFASYNEQFF.

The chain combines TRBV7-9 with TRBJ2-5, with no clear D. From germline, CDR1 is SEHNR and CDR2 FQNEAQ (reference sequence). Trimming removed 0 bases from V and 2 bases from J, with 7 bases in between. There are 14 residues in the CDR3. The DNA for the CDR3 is TGTGCCAGCAGCTTAGCGAACTTACAAGAGACCCAGTACTTC. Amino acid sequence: CASSLANLQETQYF.

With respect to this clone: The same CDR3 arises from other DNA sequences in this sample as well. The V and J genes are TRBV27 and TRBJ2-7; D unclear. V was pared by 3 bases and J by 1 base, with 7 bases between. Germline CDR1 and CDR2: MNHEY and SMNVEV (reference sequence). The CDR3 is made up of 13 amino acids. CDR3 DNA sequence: TGTGCCAGCAGTTTGGTGGGTTCCTACGAGCAGTACTTC. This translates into CASSLVGSYEQYF.

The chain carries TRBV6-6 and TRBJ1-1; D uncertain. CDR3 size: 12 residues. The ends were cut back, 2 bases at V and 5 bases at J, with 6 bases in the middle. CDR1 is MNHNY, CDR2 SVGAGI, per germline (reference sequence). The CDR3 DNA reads TGTGCCAGCAGTTACGGGCGTACTGAAGCTTTCTTT. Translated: CASSYGRTEAFF.